This entry describes one T cell receptor beta chain. This CDR3 contains 12 residues. Germline loops: CDR1 SGDLS, CDR2 YYNGEE. The ends were cut back, 3 bases at V and 4 bases at J, with 7 bases in the middle. One entry per CDR3 protein results from TCRdb running MiXCR on the 5' RACE reads. The table has 35,000 to 50,000 distinct CDR3 sequences, roughly 27% seen once. The rearrangement uses TRBV9 and TRBJ1-2, with D possibly matching TRBD1 (5 bases). Sequenced material: memory CD4+ T cells sorted from a lymph node. Subset given: memory CD4+ T cells, CD4+CD45RO+CD25-. The receptor comes from a female donor with breast cancer. CDR3 protein: CASSGGLYGYTF. The CDR3 region has the DNA TGTGCCAGCAGCGGGGGCCTCTATGGCTACACCTTC.